Below are 25 T cell receptor beta chains sequenced from a single sample in a study of glioma-infiltrating T cells after dendritic cell vaccination. TCRdb keeps only in-frame clones here, not all; method: immunoSEQ multiplex PCR. Among over 80,000 clones listed, more than 80% were seen once. Regarding time point: after dendritic cell vaccination, including at tumor progression/relapse. The material was blood, obtained after dendritic cell vaccination. These receptors were collected from a human donor with glioblastoma.

The chain joins TRBV14 to TRBJ2-5, with TRBD2 identical over 14 bases. Germline values: CDR1 SGHDN, CDR2 FVKESK. The CDR3 has 15 amino acids. The ends lost 5 bases at V and 5 bases at J; junction bases unmatched: 4. The CDR3 here is CASSEGLAGVETQYF. The CDR3 nucleotides are TGTGCCAGCAGCGAGGGACTAGCGGGGGTTGAGACCCAGTACTTC.

The CDR3 region has the DNA TGTGCCAGCATTCTAACTCGGGACAGCGGAAACACCATATATTTT. Its protein product is CASILTRDSGNTIYF. This chain links TRBV7-9 with TRBJ1-3; 7 nucleotides align to TRBD1. Germline V gene sequence: CDR1 SEHNR, CDR2 FQNEAQ (reference sequence). The V gene end was trimmed by 7 bases and the J gene end by 4 bases; junction bases not matched to a gene: 10. The CDR3 runs 15 residues.

The rearrangement links TRBV10-1 to TRBJ2-3, with TRBD2 matching 8 bases. The CDR3 covers 14 residues. Germline V lookup: CDR1 WNHNN, CDR2 SYGVQD (reference sequence). V was clipped by 6 bases and J by 4 bases; unmatched bases: 6. The CDR3 DNA is TGCGCCAGCAGCCCGGGACTAGAGGCAGATACGCAGTATTTT. Residues: CASSPGLEADTQYF.

This CDR3 reads CASSEYSSHTEAFF. The CDR3 nucleotides read TGTGCCAGCAGTGAATACAGCAGTCACACTGAAGCTTTCTTT. The chain combines TRBV2 with TRBJ1-1, with D uncertain. CDR1 and CDR2 (germline): SNHLY, FYNNEI. V gave up 2 bases and J gave up 3 bases, with 10 bases separating them. The CDR3 sequence is 14 residues long.

This clone was found once. The genes are TRBV7-8 and TRBJ1-6; the D gene is possibly TRBD1 (5 bases). The CDR3 loop spans 16 amino acids. Germline V gives CDR1 SGHVS, CDR2 FQNEAQ. Trimming took 5 bases from V and 19 from J, leaving 30 bases between them. CDR3 loop: CASSPYQLGGGGSGHF. Written as DNA, the CDR3 is TGTGCCAGCAGCCCCTACCAATTGGGCGGGGGGGGAAGCGGGCACTTT.

The CDR3 DNA reads TGCGCCAGCAGCTTGGTCGCTAGCCGGGGGTACGAGCAGTACTTC. The encoded protein is CASSLVASRGYEQYF. This rearrangement joins TRBV5-1 to TRBJ2-7; D is possibly TRBD2 (6 bases). The CDR3 totals 15 residues. V was shortened by 0 bases and J by 4 bases, with 14 bases between the two germline ends. From germline, CDR1 is SGHRS and CDR2 YFSETQ.

The genes are TRBV4-1 and TRBJ2-5; D may be TRBD1 (6 bases). Germline lookup yields CDR1 MGHRA and CDR2 YSYEKL. Trimming took off 1 base at V and 9 bases at J, with 12 bases between the two ends. This CDR3 has 13 residues. In nucleotides, the CDR3 is TGCGCCAGCAGCCAAGGGACAGTACGTCCCCAGTACTTC. Translation gives CASSQGTVRPQYF.

The rearrangement uses TRBV7-9 and TRBJ2-3, with D possibly being TRBD2 (6 bases). Trimming cost V 7 bases and J 2 bases, with 16 bases left between them. The CDR3 runs 15 residues. Germline V gene lookup returns CDR1 SEHNR and CDR2 FQNEAQ (reference sequence). CDR3 region: CASTLGGGVTDTQYF. The CDR3 coding sequence is TGTGCCAGCACATTGGGTGGAGGGGTCACAGATACGCAGTATTTT.

This chain connects TRBV5-1 to TRBJ2-7; 9 positions match TRBD2. The CDR3 covers 16 residues. The germline V gene has CDR1 SGHRS and CDR2 YFSETQ. The V segment lost 1 base and the J segment 2 bases; nucleotides outside the gene matches: 7. CDR3 nucleotides: TGCGCCAGCAGCTTGCTCCCTCTAGCGGGGCCCTACGAGCAGTACGTC. Translating it yields CASSLLPLAGPYEQYV.

This rearrangement joins TRBV7-8 to TRBJ2-5, with 7 nucleotides matching TRBD2. J gave up 0 bases and V 5 bases, and 6 bases lay outside the gene matches. The germline V gene has CDR1 SGHVS and CDR2 FQNEAQ. The CDR3 totals 15 residues. The CDR3 region has the DNA TGTGCCAGCAGCCCTTCCGGGAGGCACCAAGAGACCCAGTACTTC. It codes for CASSPSGRHQETQYF. The full variable domain, its missing parts supplied by reference TRBV7-8 and TRBJ2-5, is GAGVSQSPRYKVAKRGQDVALRCDPISGHVSLFWYQQALGQGPEFLTYFQNEAQLDKSGLPSDRFFAERPEGSVSTLKIQRTQQEDSAVYLCASSPSGRHQETQYFGPGTRLLVL.

The V and J genes are TRBV6-1 and TRBJ1-2; 9 bases agree with TRBD1. Germline loops: CDR1 MNHNS, CDR2 SASEGT. The CDR3 covers 15 residues. Trimming removed 6 bases from V and 4 bases from J; junction bases left unmatched: 9. In DNA, the CDR3 is TGTGCCAGCAGAAATCCGGGACAGGGCCGCTATGGCTACACCTTC. It codes for CASRNPGQGRYGYTF.

The chain joins TRBV19 to TRBJ2-7, with 7 bases aligning to TRBD2. Germline V gene lookup returns CDR1 LNHDA and CDR2 SQIVND (reference sequence). V shed 4 bases and J 3 bases; nucleotides not matched to a gene: 3. This CDR3 contains 13 residues. The CDR3 is CASSTTGGYEQYV. CDR3 DNA sequence: TGTGCCAGTAGTACTACGGGAGGCTACGAGCAGTACGTC.

This chain connects TRBV5-3 to TRBJ2-7; a possible D gene is TRBD2 (6 bases). TRBV5-3 is designated an ORF whose function remains uncertain. The CDR3 contains 13 residues. V was clipped by 0 bases and J by 7 bases, with 11 bases between them. CDR3 DNA: TGTGCCAGAAGCTTGGAAGGAGGGAGAGAGCAGTACGTC. Protein product: CARSLEGGREQYV.

CDR3 protein: CAISESTSDEQFF. As DNA, the CDR3 is TGTGCCATCAGTGAGTCCACTAGCGATGAGCAGTTCTTC. V usage is TRBV10-3 and J usage is TRBJ2-1; 7 nucleotides align to TRBD2. Germline CDR1 ENHRY, CDR2 SYGVKD. V gave up 0 bases and J gave up 8 bases; unmatched junction bases: 1. The length of the CDR3 is 13 residues.

This clone was seen a handful of times. CDR3 coding DNA: TGTGCCAGCAGTGCCGGCGGGGGGGCCACCGGGGAGCTGTTTTTT. It codes for CASSAGGGATGELFF. The chain joins TRBV6-4 to TRBJ2-2, with 9 bases fitting TRBD2. V trimming: 4 bases; J trimming: 4 bases; junction bases outside the gene matches: 4. This CDR3 comprises 15 residues. Germline CDR1 reads MRHNA; CDR2 reads SNTAGT.

The chain uses TRBV10-2 and TRBJ2-5, with TRBD2 identical over 11 bases. V lost 6 bases to trimming and J lost 2 bases; unmatched junction nucleotides: 2. CDR1 and CDR2 (germline): WSHSY, SAAADI. The length of the CDR3 is 14 residues. CDR3 in amino acids: CASRGLAAQETQYF. DNA for the CDR3: TGCGCCAGCAGGGGACTAGCGGCACAAGAGACCCAGTACTTC.

This clone was seen only once. V gene TRBV7-2 combines with J gene TRBJ2-5, with D unresolved. The J call may be faulty, since TRBJ2-7 better matches the DNA end. CDR1 and CDR2 (germline): SGHTA, FQGNSA. This CDR3 region has 12 residues. As DNA, the CDR3 is TGTGCCAGCAGCTTATTTCCCAGCGAGCAGTACTTC. Protein: CASSLFPSEQYF.

This chain uses TRBV2 with TRBJ2-2; 9 bases align to TRBD1. V shed 4 bases, J shed 9 bases, and the junction held 6 bases outside the gene matches. This CDR3 comprises 14 residues. From germline, CDR1 is SNHLY and CDR2 FYNNEI. CDR3 residues: CASSARTGARELFF. CDR3 nucleotides: TGTGCCAGCAGTGCCAGGACAGGGGCCCGGGAGCTGTTTTTT.

J is TRBJ2-5 and V is TRBV2, with 10 bases matching TRBD1. V was clipped by 7 bases and J by 3 bases; unmatched bases: 5. The CDR3 sequence is 14 residues long. Germline V gene sequence: CDR1 SNHLY, CDR2 FYNNEI. CDR3 sequence reads: CASTADRGKETQYF. The CDR3 DNA reads TGTGCCAGCACCGCGGACAGGGGGAAAGAGACCCAGTACTTC.

The chain combines TRBV5-6 with TRBJ1-5; 10 positions match TRBD1. The germline V gene has CDR1 SGHDT and CDR2 YYEEEE. CDR3 length: 16 amino acids. V dropped 4 bases and J dropped 2; count of bases not matched to a gene: 6. This CDR3 reads CASSTIGTGGNQPQHF. CDR3 in DNA: TGTGCCAGCAGCACTATCGGGACAGGGGGCAATCAGCCCCAGCATTTT. The full variable domain, completed using reference TRBV5-6 and TRBJ1-5, is DAGVTQSPTHLIKTRGQQVTLRCSPKSGHDTVSWYQQALGQGPQFIFQYYEEEERQRGNFPDRFSGHQFPNYSSELNVNALLLGDSALYLCASSTIGTGGNQPQHFGDGTRLSIL.

The chain combines TRBV6-1 with TRBJ2-7; 10 bases align to TRBD1. The germline gives CDR1 MNHNS, CDR2 SASEGT. V was pared by 6 bases and J by 3 bases, with 2 bases of the junction left unmatched. The CDR3 covers 13 residues. CDR3 residues: CASSRDRGYEQYV. DNA for the CDR3: TGTGCCAGCAGCCGGGACAGGGGCTACGAGCAGTACGTC.

The chain links TRBV6-5 to TRBJ1-5; 8 bases fit TRBD1. V trimming: 0 bases; J trimming: 6 bases; junction bases outside the gene matches: 7. Germline loops: CDR1 MNHEY, CDR2 SVGAGI. The CDR3 contains 16 residues. DNA for the CDR3: TGTGCCAGCAGTTACTCTTCCCAGGGGGCAAGTCAGCCCCAGCATTTT. This gives the protein CASSYSSQGASQPQHF.

A few counts support this clone. V gene TRBV5-1 combines with J gene TRBJ2-3; 7 bases agree with TRBD2. The ends lost 2 bases at V and 2 bases at J; junction bases unmatched: 8. The CDR3 is made up of 16 amino acids. The V gene's germline CDR1 is SGHRS and CDR2 YFSETQ. CDR3 sequence: CASSFQTGGLTDTQYF. CDR3 nucleotides: TGCGCCAGCAGCTTCCAGACGGGAGGACTCACAGATACGCAGTATTTT. The full variable domain, in which reference TRBV5-1 and TRBJ2-3 provide the parts outside the CDR3, is KAGVTQTPRYLIKTRGQQVTLSCSPISGHRSVSWYQQTPGQGLQFLFEYFSETQRNKGNFPGRFSGRQFSNSRSEMNVSTLELGDSALYLCASSFQTGGLTDTQYFGPGTRLTVL.

This clone was recorded a few times. This chain links TRBV25-1 with TRBJ1-5; D is undetermined. The V end lost 6 bases, the J end lost 4 bases, and 16 bases lay between the germline ends. CDR1 and CDR2 (germline): MGHDK, SYGVNS. The CDR3 has 15 amino acids. The CDR3 sequence is CASRGEGGFNQPQHF. The CDR3 nucleotides read TGTGCCAGCAGGGGCGAGGGCGGATTTAATCAGCCCCAGCATTTT.

The gene calls are TRBV10-3 and TRBJ2-7; 9 bases match TRBD1. The CDR3 extends over 11 amino acids. V shed 6 bases and J 7 bases; nucleotides not matched to a gene: 1. CDR1 and CDR2 from the germline V gene are ENHRY and SYGVKD. The CDR3 region is CAIRGQGEQYV. DNA of the CDR3: TGTGCCATCAGAGGACAGGGGGAGCAGTACGTC.